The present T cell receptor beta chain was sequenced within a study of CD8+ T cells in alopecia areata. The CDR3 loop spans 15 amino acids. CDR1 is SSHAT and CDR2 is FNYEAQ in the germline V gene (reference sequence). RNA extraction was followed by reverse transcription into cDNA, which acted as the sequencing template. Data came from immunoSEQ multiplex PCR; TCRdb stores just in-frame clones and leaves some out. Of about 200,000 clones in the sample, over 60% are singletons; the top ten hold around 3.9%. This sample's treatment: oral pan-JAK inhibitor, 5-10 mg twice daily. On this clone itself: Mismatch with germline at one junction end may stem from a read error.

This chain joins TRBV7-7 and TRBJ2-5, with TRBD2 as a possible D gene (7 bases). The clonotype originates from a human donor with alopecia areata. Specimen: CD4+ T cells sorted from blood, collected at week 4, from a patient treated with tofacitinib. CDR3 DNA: TGTGCTAGCAGCTTTAATGAGGGGGGGCGAGAGACCCAGTACTTC. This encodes CASSFNEGGRETQYF.